This TCR beta chain was documented in a study of CD8+ T cells in alopecia areata. Germline loops: CDR1 KGHSH, CDR2 LQKENI. This CDR3 region has 16 residues. J lost 6 bases, V lost 3 bases, and 10 bases had no gene match. Extraction and reverse transcription of RNA yielded cDNA as the sequencing template. Clones were read by immunoSEQ multiplex PCR, and TCRdb kept only the in-frame ones, dropping some. The repertoire includes 150,000 or so clones, about 89% of them detected once, and about 14% sits in the top ten. The sequences come from CD8+ T cells sorted from blood, collected at week 0. The J gene is TRBJ2-1, the V gene TRBV18; 8 bases agree with TRBD1. This clonotype originated in a human donor with alopecia areata. The CDR3 region is CASSPSRTGLTNEQFF. CDR3 sequence (DNA): TGTGCCAGCTCACCGTCCCGGACAGGGCTTACCAATGAGCAGTTCTTC.